This TCR beta chain emerged from a study of shared clonotypes between healthy human individuals. TCRdb keeps only in-frame clones here, not all; method: immunoSEQ multiplex PCR. The repertoire holds about half a million clones, with roughly 80% as singletons. CDR3 length: 14 amino acids. V lost 3 bases, J lost 9 bases, and 14 bases lay in between. Germline CDR1 and CDR2: MDHEN and SYDVKM. When samples were unsorted, roughly 100 million PBMCs were used for genomic DNA. This receptor was identified in a woman aged 40 to 49 in good health. Some clones in this sample may be carry-over from other donors' samples. This sequence joins TRBV28 and TRBJ2-2; D might be TRBD1 (6 bases). The sequencing input was PBMCs. CDR3 protein: CASSLTGAHRELFF. DNA for the CDR3: TGTGCCAGCAGTTTGACAGGAGCCCACCGGGAGCTGTTTTTT.